This T cell receptor (beta chain) was identified during a study of regulatory T cells in long-lasting Graves disease. Sequencing libraries for TCR beta were prepared with iRepertoire HTBI primers and Arm-PCR of CDR3 regions. TCRdb ran MiXCR on the multiplex PCR reads and lists one entry per CDR3 protein. The profile covers 400,000 to 500,000 distinct CDR3 sequences, with around a fifth appearing a single time and over 10% taken by the ten largest. Time point indicated: persistent/refractory GD, antithyroid drugs over 5 years with positive TRAb. PBMCs were the source of the RNA used for TCR sequencing. Study-wide points: Shared public clonotypes totalled about 2,600 in persistent patients, compared with roughly 970 in new patients.

From germline, CDR1 is MNHEY and CDR2 SVGAGI. Unmatched junction bases numbered 0, after V lost 0 bases and J lost 5 bases. The CDR3 length is 13 residues. Worth noting for this clonotype: Antigen specificity is unknown.

The receptor's source is a female donor with Graves disease. The chain has TRBV6-5 and TRBJ2-5; 7 bases agree with TRBD2. The specimen was peripheral blood mononuclear cells (PBMCs), collected when the disease was refractory, from a patient treated with antithyroid drugs. The CDR3 region has the DNA TGTGCCAGCAGTTACTCGGGGGGGGAGACCCAGTACTTC. Its protein is CASSYSGGETQYF.